The entry below describes one T cell receptor (beta chain). The target antigen is unknown. The sample belongs to a study of T cell repertoires in cytomegalovirus infection. TCRdb itself ran the reads through MiXCR, one entry per CDR3 protein. The sample yields 380,000 or so distinct CDR3 sequences, about 32% seen once. Germline-derived CDR1 and CDR2 are MNHEY and SVGAGI. The V end lost 4 bases, the J end lost 8 bases, and 14 bases lay between the germline ends. CDR3 size: 14 residues. J is TRBJ1-4 and V is TRBV6-5, with D possibly matching TRBD1 (5 bases). Material: cultured PBMCs, obtained from culture after CMV antigen stimulation. The sequence was obtained from a human donor in good health (CMV status not recorded). Some clones in this sample may be carry-over from other donors' samples. CDR3 nucleotides: TGTGCCAGCAGTTCTGGGATGGGGGACGAAAAACTGTTTTTT. This gives the protein CASSSGMGDEKLFF.